This T cell receptor (beta chain) was profiled in a study of blood T cell repertoires in COVID-19. Study overall: There were acute and convalescent COVID-19 samples, and they came from the United States, Italy and Spain. The analysed material was cDNA or gDNA that came from T cells, B-cell-depleted T cells, or PBMCs.

The CDR3 length is 14 residues. Germline V gene lookup returns CDR1 SGHDT and CDR2 YYEEEE. Trimming pared 4 bases from V and 4 bases from J, leaving 12 bases between. In the study's own analysis: Cell counts per sample came from amplifying reference gene primers. Using immunoSEQ multiplex PCR, the repertoire was profiled, and TCRdb retains in-frame clones only, with some absent. V and J calls and clone size are as listed in that table; D and trimming were resolved from the DNA. The data hold roughly 200,000 clones, with nearly 90% observed a single time. The sequence was obtained from a woman younger than 35 who had recovered from COVID-19. Sample: peripheral blood. The rearrangement joins TRBV5-6 to TRBJ1-3; tentatively, D is TRBD1 (6 bases). The CDR3 region is CASSLMGAGNTIYF. DNA for the CDR3: TGTGCCAGCAGCCTTATGGGGGCCGGAAACACCATATATTTT. The full variable domain, completed using reference TRBV5-6 and TRBJ1-3, is DAGVTQSPTHLIKTRGQQVTLRCSPKSGHDTVSWYQQALGQGPQFIFQYYEEEERQRGNFPDRFSGHQFPNYSSELNVNALLLGDSALYLCASSLMGAGNTIYFGEGSWLTVV.